This TCR beta chain was sequenced during a study of cytomegalovirus exposure and HLA in healthy donors. The PCR used 60 Vbeta and 13 Jbeta primers. Data came from immunoSEQ multiplex PCR; TCRdb stores just in-frame clones and leaves some out. The data contain fewer than 200,000 clones, 70% to 80% of them singletons. Trimming took 6 bases from V and 6 from J; bases not matched to a gene: 9. The CDR3 is made up of 15 amino acids. From germline, CDR1 is MNHNY and CDR2 SVGAGI (reference sequence). Notes on the study in general: Only CMV serostatus was available as immune exposure information.

Details on this clone: The antigen remains undetermined.

The chain links TRBV6-6 to TRBJ2-1, with 9 bases that match TRBD2. Sequencing input: PBMCs. The source of this sequence is a man aged 18-30 years in good health and CMV-seropositive. The DNA for the CDR3 is TGTGCCAGCAGCCAGCCTGGCGGGGGGGCCAATGAGCAGTTCTTC. Its protein product is CASSQPGGGANEQFF.